One and the same sample provided the 20 T cell receptor beta chains below, sequenced in a study of breast tumors, draining lymph nodes, adjacent tissues. Axillary draining lymph nodes of breast cancer patients supplied the node samples. MiXCR, run by TCRdb on the multiplex PCR reads, gives a single entry per CDR3 protein. The sample has 85,000 to 130,000 distinct CDR3 sequences, 30% seen once. The sample comprised axillary lymph node tissue. These receptor sequences come from a female donor with breast cancer. Some clones in this sample may be carry-over from other donors' samples.

Many counts were recorded for this clonotype. At one end, the junction sequence differs from germline, possibly due to a read error. The rearrangement joins TRBV10-3 to TRBJ2-1; 8 positions agree with TRBD1. Germline V gives CDR1 ENHRY, CDR2 SYGVKD. The CDR3 length is 12 residues. In DNA, the CDR3 is TGTGCCATCAGTGATCCGGGACAGGAGGCCGGGTTC. This translates into CAISDPGQEAGF.

This clonotype occurred many times. V gene TRBV5-1 combines with J gene TRBJ2-3; 8 bases align to TRBD1. Germline CDR1 SGHRS, CDR2 YFSETQ. The CDR3 spans 13 residues. V trimming: 4 bases; J trimming: 7 bases; junction bases outside the gene matches: 5. DNA of the CDR3: TGCGCCAGCAGCAAGGACAGGGAGAATACGCAGTATTTT. Encoded protein: CASSKDRENTQYF.

There are many counts of this clonotype. The V and J genes are TRBV19 and TRBJ1-2; 7 bases fit TRBD1. The CDR3 has 14 amino acids. Unmatched junction bases numbered 7, after V lost 5 bases and J lost 4 bases. CDR1 is LNHDA, CDR2 SQIVND, per germline (reference sequence). In DNA, the CDR3 is TGTGCCAGTAGTTTACAGGGGATTTCCTATGGCTACACCTTC. It is translated as CASSLQGISYGYTF.

This chain joins TRBV6-2 or TRBV6-3 and TRBJ1-2; D might be TRBD1 (6 bases). V was trimmed by 5 bases and J by 6 bases, leaving 19 bases between them. The CDR3 runs to 15 residues. Germline V gives CDR1 MNHEY, CDR2 SVGEGT. The CDR3: CASSHDPGARDGYTF. The CDR3 bases are TGTGCCAGCAGTCACGATCCGGGGGCGCGGGATGGCTACACCTTC.

This clonotype appeared once. The chain links TRBV9 to TRBJ1-2; 8 bases match TRBD1. The CDR3 loop spans 13 amino acids. From germline, CDR1 is SGDLS and CDR2 YYNGEE. V lost 3 bases to trimming and J lost 5 bases; unmatched junction nucleotides: 3. The CDR3 nucleotides read TGTGCCAGCAGCGCTGGGACAGGTTATGGCTACACCTTC. This sequence encodes CASSAGTGYGYTF.

This clonotype was observed many times. The gene calls are TRBV6-5 and TRBJ2-1; TRBD2 matches 16 bases. This CDR3 spans 16 amino acids. The V gene end was trimmed by 4 bases and the J gene end by 9 bases; junction bases not matched to a gene: 6. Germline V gene data show CDR1 as MNHEY and CDR2 as SVGAGI. The DNA for the CDR3 is TGTGCCAGCAGTTCCGGGACTAGCGGGAGGGCCATTGAGCAGTTCTTC. This gives the protein CASSSGTSGRAIEQFF.

This clonotype came up many times. The chain uses TRBV28 and TRBJ2-5; possibly TRBD1 or TRBD2 for D (6 bases each). Trimming shortened V by 5 bases and J by 2 bases, and 15 bases separated the two germline ends. The CDR3 extends over 15 amino acids. The germline gives CDR1 MDHEN, CDR2 SYDVKM. The CDR3 protein is CASSPPWRGQETQYF. CDR3 nucleotides: TGTGCCAGCAGTCCTCCTTGGAGGGGGCAAGAGACCCAGTACTTC. Using reference TRBV28 and TRBJ2-5 for the parts outside the CDR3, the full variable domain is DVKVTQSSRYLVKRTGEKVFLECVQDMDHENMFWYRQDPGLGLRLIYFSYDVKMKEKGDIPEGYSVSREKKERFSLILESASTNQTSMYLCASSPPWRGQETQYFGPGTRLLVL.

The chain combines TRBV2 with TRBJ2-1; TRBD2 matches at 14 bases. Germline CDR1 is SNHLY and CDR2 is FYNNEI. The CDR3 totals 14 residues. CDR3 DNA: TGTGCTATGCATGGGACTAGCGGGAGCAATGAGCAGTTCTTC. Protein sequence: CAMHGTSGSNEQFF. The whole variable domain, filled in from reference TRBV2 and TRBJ2-1, reads EPEVTQTPSHQVTQMGQEVILRCVPISNHLYFYWYRQILGQKVEFLVSFYNNEISEKSEIFDDQFSVERPDGSNFTLKIRSTKLEDSAMYFCAMHGTSGSNEQFFGPGTRLTVL.

For this clonotype: The conserved closing phenylalanine or tryptophan is absent in this CDR3, likely reflecting a read error. Here the CDR3 DNA reads TGCAGTGCCCCAGGACAGGGGTGGAACACTGAAGCTTTCTGT. It codes for CSAPGQGWNTEAFC. The chain uses TRBV20-1 and TRBJ1-1; 9 positions agree with TRBD1. From germline, CDR1 is DFQATT and CDR2 SNEGSKA (reference sequence). The CDR3 covers 14 residues. With 6 bases clipped from V and 1 base from J, the junction kept 6 bases outside the gene matches.

This clonotype has a count of ten or more. This could be a read error, since a much larger clone is one nucleotide away. The chain employs TRBV20-1 and TRBJ2-7, with a weak D call TRBD2 (5 bases). Trimming pared 7 bases from V and 6 bases from J, leaving 22 bases between. CDR1 and CDR2 (germline): DFQATT, SNEGSKA (reference sequence). This CDR3 contains 14 residues. CDR3 in amino acids: CSGNVPRVVPEQYF. For the CDR3, the DNA is TGCAGTGGAAACGTCCCGAGGGTTGTCCCCGAGCAGTACTTC.

In this sample, this clonotype turned up many times. V gene TRBV20-1 combines with J gene TRBJ2-6, with TRBD1 identical over 8 bases. The germline V gene has CDR1 DFQATT and CDR2 SNEGSKA (reference sequence). The CDR3 has 15 residues. J was trimmed by 3 bases and V by 6 bases; bases with no gene match: 7. CDR3 in amino acids: CSASDRGGGANVLTF. CDR3 bases: TGCAGTGCCTCAGACAGGGGTGGTGGGGCCAACGTCCTGACTTTC.

This clonotype was observed at least ten times. The rearrangement joins TRBV15 to TRBJ1-5; possible D gene TRBD1, 5 bases. The CDR3 is 14 residues long. V was clipped by 2 bases and J by 7 bases, with 12 bases between them. Germline-derived CDR1 and CDR2 are LNHNV and YYDKDF (reference sequence). CDR3 bases: TGTGCCACCAGCAGAACGGTGGGGCAACAGCCCCAGCATTTT. This gives the protein CATSRTVGQQPQHF.

This clonotype was seen repeatedly, ten times or more. A junction end diverges from the germline sequence, so it may reflect a read error. This chain uses TRBV20-1 with TRBJ2-5; no clear D. Per germline, CDR1 DFQATT and CDR2 SNEGSKA (reference sequence). CDR3 length equals 11 residues. CDR3: CSARGQETQSF. CDR3 nucleotide sequence: TGCAGTGCTAGAGGCCAAGAGACCCAGTCCTTC.

The rearrangement joins TRBV6-2 or TRBV6-3 to TRBJ1-2; a weak D match, TRBD1 (6 bases). Trimming pared 6 bases from V and 3 bases from J, leaving 14 bases between. CDR3 length: 14 amino acids. Germline CDR1 is MNHEY and CDR2 is SVGEGT. The CDR3 DNA reads TGTGCCAGCAGGCACTCACAGGGATACTATGGCTACACCTTC. Protein product: CASRHSQGYYGYTF.

This rearrangement joins TRBV11-2 to TRBJ1-1; tentatively, D is TRBD1 (5 bases). The V and J ends lost 5 bases and 1 base respectively, with 11 bases between them. Germline CDR1 and CDR2: SGHAT and FQNNGV. This CDR3 contains 14 residues. The CDR3 sequence is CASSPQGWNTEAFF. The CDR3 coding sequence is TGTGCCAGCAGCCCCCAGGGATGGAACACTGAAGCTTTCTTT.

This clonotype was seen at least ten times. The V gene is TRBV2, the J gene TRBJ1-1; D unresolved. Between the trimmed V and J ends, which lost 6 bases and 0 bases, there was a span of 11 bases. The CDR3 is 14 residues long. CDR1 and CDR2 (germline): SNHLY, FYNNEI. The CDR3 loop reads CASRAQTLNTEAFF. CDR3 nucleotide sequence: TGTGCCAGCAGAGCCCAGACATTGAACACTGAAGCTTTCTTT.

The gene calls are TRBV28 and TRBJ1-5; TRBD1 is a possible D gene (5 bases). CDR3 size: 14 residues. The ends were cut back, 5 bases at V and 5 bases at J, with 13 bases in the middle. Germline-derived CDR1 and CDR2 are MDHEN and SYDVKM. In DNA, the CDR3 is TGTGCCAGCAGTACCGCAGGGTCCTATCAGCCCCAGCATTTT. Translating it yields CASSTAGSYQPQHF.

Many counts were recorded for this clonotype. CDR3: CASSLSGETQYF. The CDR3 bases are TGTGCCAGCAGTTTATCAGGGGAGACCCAGTACTTC. The chain links TRBV28 to TRBJ2-5; D is possibly TRBD1 (5 bases). The germline CDR1 and CDR2 sequences are MDHEN and SYDVKM. Trimming pared 1 base from V and 5 bases from J, leaving 5 bases between. This CDR3 contains 12 residues.

Turning to this clonotype: A much larger clone lies a single base off, so this may be a read error. This rearrangement joins TRBV6-5 to TRBJ2-1; D may be TRBD2 (7 bases). V gave up 8 bases and J gave up 6 bases, with 14 bases separating them. The CDR3 sequence is 13 residues long. Germline loops: CDR1 MNHEY, CDR2 SVGAGI. DNA of the CDR3: TGTGCCAGCGGGGGAGGGGGTATCAATGAGCAGTTCTTC. It codes for CASGGGGINEQFF.

This clonotype was seen repeatedly, ten times or more. The V gene is TRBV6-6, the J gene TRBJ2-2; D call uncertain. The germline V gene has CDR1 MNHNY and CDR2 SVGAGI (reference sequence). Trimming stripped 1 base from V and 2 bases from J, with 8 bases between. The CDR3 is made up of 15 amino acids. The CDR3 protein is CASSYLAVNTGELFF. CDR3 in DNA: TGTGCCAGCAGTTACTTAGCAGTAAACACCGGGGAGCTGTTTTTT.